Listed below are T cell receptor beta chains from one sample, sequenced in a study of blood T cell repertoires in COVID-19. The repertoire was sequenced with immunoSEQ multiplex PCR; TCRdb's copy has only in-frame clones and lacks some. The table shows approximately 260,000 clones, with under 90% occurring only once. Sequenced sample: peripheral blood. These receptor sequences come from a man aged 45-65 years with acute or convalescent COVID-19. Each CDR3 is given with its conserved first and last residue. The D gene is left open where the match is weak. A row's size may be missing; if present it is once, few, many or a size class.

clone_size: few; v_call: TRBV4-1; j_call: TRBJ2-5; d_call: .; cdr3_nt: TGCGCCAGCAGCCTTCGACAACAAGAGACCCAGTACTTC; cdr3_aa: CASSLRQQETQYF
clone_size: .; v_call: TRBV5-5; j_call: TRBJ2-7; d_call: .; cdr3_nt: TGTGCCAGCAGCCCGGGGGACTCCTACGAGCAGTACTTC; cdr3_aa: CASSPGDSYEQYF
clone_size: .; v_call: TRBV13; j_call: TRBJ2-1; d_call: .; cdr3_nt: TGTGCCAGCAGCGCCGACCAGGGGAGCTCCTACAATGAGCAGTTCTTC; cdr3_aa: CASSADQGSSYNEQFF
clone_size: few; v_call: TRBV30; j_call: TRBJ1-1; d_call: TRBD1; cdr3_nt: TGTGCCTGGAGTCCCGGACAGGGGGGGGCTGAAGCTTTCTTT; cdr3_aa: CAWSPGQGGAEAFF
clone_size: .; v_call: TRBV10-3; j_call: TRBJ2-5; d_call: TRBD1; cdr3_nt: TGTGCCATCAGGACAGGGGGCGTAGAGACCCAGTACTTC; cdr3_aa: CAIRTGGVETQYF
clone_size: .; v_call: TRBV2; j_call: TRBJ1-6; d_call: .; cdr3_nt: TGTGCCAGCACCGTGGGGGGGACCTCGGGTTCACCCCTCCACTTT; cdr3_aa: CASTVGGTSGSPLHF
clone_size: once; v_call: TRBV24-1; j_call: TRBJ2-2; d_call: TRBD1; cdr3_nt: TGTGCCACCAGTGATCGACAGGGACACGGGGAGCTGTTTTTT; cdr3_aa: CATSDRQGHGELFF
clone_size: .; v_call: TRBV19; j_call: TRBJ2-7; d_call: .; cdr3_nt: TGTGCCAGTAGTATAGGGGGGACACTCTCCTACGAGCAGTACTTC; cdr3_aa: CASSIGGTLSYEQYF
clone_size: .; v_call: TRBV10-3; j_call: TRBJ1-1; d_call: .; cdr3_nt: TGTGCCATCAGTGAGTCGACACACCGGGGAGACACTGAAGCTTTCTTT; cdr3_aa: CAISESTHRGDTEAFF
clone_size: .; v_call: TRBV19; j_call: TRBJ2-3; d_call: TRBD1; cdr3_nt: TGTGCCAGTAGTATATCCGGGACAGTACTGGATACGCAGTATTTT; cdr3_aa: CASSISGTVLDTQYF
clone_size: .; v_call: TRBV27; j_call: TRBJ1-5; d_call: .; cdr3_nt: TGTGCCAGCAGTGGGGAGAATAGCAATCAGCCCCAGCATTTT; cdr3_aa: CASSGENSNQPQHF
clone_size: .; v_call: TRBV5-6; j_call: TRBJ1-5; d_call: .; cdr3_nt: TGTGCCAGCAGCGGCCCCTCATATCAGCCCCAGCATTTT; cdr3_aa: CASSGPSYQPQHF
clone_size: .; v_call: TRBV5-1; j_call: TRBJ1-1; d_call: .; cdr3_nt: TGCGCCAGCAGCTTTGGTAAACTCATGAACACTGAAGCTTTCTTT; cdr3_aa: CASSFGKLMNTEAFF
clone_size: .; v_call: TRBV7-9; j_call: TRBJ2-7; d_call: .; cdr3_nt: TGTGCCAGCAGCTTAAAGGGGGACGTGGGCGAGCAGTACTTC; cdr3_aa: CASSLKGDVGEQYF
clone_size: .; v_call: TRBV7-8; j_call: TRBJ2-5; d_call: TRBD1; cdr3_nt: TGTGCCAGCAGCCGTATGACGGACAGGGAGGCGGAGACCCAGTACTTC; cdr3_aa: CASSRMTDREAETQYF
clone_size: .; v_call: TRBV5-6; j_call: TRBJ2-7; d_call: .; cdr3_nt: TGTGCCAGCAGCGGCCGACTAGGACCCTACGAGCAGTACTTC; cdr3_aa: CASSGRLGPYEQYF
clone_size: .; v_call: TRBV7-3; j_call: TRBJ2-1; d_call: .; cdr3_nt: TGTGCCAGCAGCTTTCGCGAGGGTGAGCAGTTCTTC; cdr3_aa: CASSFREGEQFF
clone_size: .; v_call: TRBV18; j_call: TRBJ2-3; d_call: TRBD2; cdr3_nt: TGTGCCAGCTCACCACCGGCGGGGGGAATCTCAGATACGCAGTATTTT; cdr3_aa: CASSPPAGGISDTQYF
clone_size: .; v_call: TRBV4-1; j_call: TRBJ1-1; d_call: .; cdr3_nt: TGCGCCAGCAGCCAAGACCAGGGTACGAACACTGAAGCTTTCTTT; cdr3_aa: CASSQDQGTNTEAFF
clone_size: .; v_call: TRBV6-1; j_call: TRBJ1-1; d_call: .; cdr3_nt: TGTGCCAGCAGTGACCAGGGTGTGGGCACTGAAGCTTTCTTT; cdr3_aa: CASSDQGVGTEAFF
clone_size: .; v_call: TRBV7-3; j_call: TRBJ2-3; d_call: TRBD2; cdr3_nt: TGTGCCAGCAGCTCCGCGGGGGGGATCACAGATACGCAGTATTTT; cdr3_aa: CASSSAGGITDTQYF
clone_size: .; v_call: TRBV6-5; j_call: TRBJ1-5; d_call: .; cdr3_nt: TGTGCCAGCATCCCTCTCAGGGGTGGCAATCAGCCCCAGCATTTT; cdr3_aa: CASIPLRGGNQPQHF
clone_size: .; v_call: TRBV19; j_call: TRBJ1-5; d_call: .; cdr3_nt: TGTGCCAGTAGTATAGATCAAGTAACGGGGCAGCCCCAGCATTTT; cdr3_aa: CASSIDQVTGQPQHF
clone_size: .; v_call: TRBV3-1/TRBV3-2; j_call: TRBJ2-6; d_call: .; cdr3_nt: TGTGCCAGCAGCCAACAAGCTTCTATTTACGACTCTGGGGCCAACGTCCTGACTTTC; cdr3_aa: CASSQQASIYDSGANVLTF
clone_size: once; v_call: TRBV30; j_call: TRBJ2-7; d_call: .; cdr3_nt: TGTGCCTGGAGTGTAGGGGGTAATCTTTACGAGCAGTACTTC; cdr3_aa: CAWSVGGNLYEQYF
clone_size: .; v_call: TRBV2; j_call: TRBJ2-5; d_call: TRBD2; cdr3_nt: TGTGCCACCGGTTATTCGGGGGGTAACCAAGAGACCCAGTACTTC; cdr3_aa: CATGYSGGNQETQYF
clone_size: .; v_call: TRBV4-1; j_call: TRBJ1-1; d_call: TRBD1; cdr3_nt: TGCGCCAGCAGCCACTCGGGCAGGGGGCGAATGGGCACTGAAGCTTTCTTT; cdr3_aa: CASSHSGRGRMGTEAFF
clone_size: .; v_call: TRBV7-3; j_call: TRBJ2-1; d_call: TRBD2; cdr3_nt: TGTGCCAGCAGCTACTTAGCGGGGGGATCCACCTACAATGAGCAGTTCTTC; cdr3_aa: CASSYLAGGSTYNEQFF
clone_size: .; v_call: TRBV13; j_call: TRBJ1-5; d_call: .; cdr3_nt: TGTGCCAGCAGCGGGGGCCGTGAAAATCAGCCCCAGCATTTT; cdr3_aa: CASSGGRENQPQHF
clone_size: .; v_call: TRBV2; j_call: TRBJ1-1; d_call: .; cdr3_nt: TGTGCCGTCTCTCGGGAGGTTAACACTGAAGCTTTCTTT; cdr3_aa: CAVSREVNTEAFF
clone_size: .; v_call: TRBV7-2; j_call: TRBJ1-2; d_call: TRBD1; cdr3_nt: TGTGCCAGCAGCCAACAGGGGGACAGCTATGGCTACACCTTC; cdr3_aa: CASSQQGDSYGYTF
clone_size: .; v_call: TRBV19; j_call: TRBJ2-7; d_call: TRBD1; cdr3_nt: TGTGCCAGTAGTATAGGGACAGGGACCTACGAGCAGTACTTC; cdr3_aa: CASSIGTGTYEQYF
clone_size: .; v_call: TRBV7-9; j_call: TRBJ2-7; d_call: TRBD2; cdr3_nt: TGTGCCGCCGGGGGGAACTCCTACGAGCAGTACTTC; cdr3_aa: CAAGGNSYEQYF
clone_size: .; v_call: TRBV6-6; j_call: TRBJ1-2; d_call: TRBD1; cdr3_nt: TGTGCCAGCAGACCACCGGGACAGGGAAACTATGGCTACACCTTC; cdr3_aa: CASRPPGQGNYGYTF
clone_size: .; v_call: TRBV6-5; j_call: TRBJ1-6; d_call: .; cdr3_nt: TGTGCCAGGGGAGTCTCGGCAAATTCACCCCTCCACTTT; cdr3_aa: CARGVSANSPLHF
clone_size: .; v_call: TRBV5-1; j_call: TRBJ2-1; d_call: TRBD2; cdr3_nt: TGCGCCAGCACACTAGCGGATAACAATGAGCAGTTCTTC; cdr3_aa: CASTLADNNEQFF
clone_size: .; v_call: TRBV7-3; j_call: TRBJ2-3; d_call: TRBD2; cdr3_nt: TGTGCCAGCAGCCCCATGGGACTAGCGGGGGACACAGATACGCAGTATTTT; cdr3_aa: CASSPMGLAGDTDTQYF
clone_size: .; v_call: TRBV10-2; j_call: TRBJ1-1; d_call: TRBD1; cdr3_nt: TGCGCCAGCAGTGACCCGACAGGGAATAGCGAAGCTTTCTTT; cdr3_aa: CASSDPTGNSEAFF
clone_size: .; v_call: TRBV19; j_call: TRBJ1-5; d_call: .; cdr3_nt: TGTGCCAGTAGCCCTTCCGGACACTACAATCAGCCCCAGCATTTT; cdr3_aa: CASSPSGHYNQPQHF
clone_size: few; v_call: TRBV6-6; j_call: TRBJ2-7; d_call: TRBD1; cdr3_nt: TGTGCCAGCAGCTCCCAGGGACAGGTTTCCTACGAGCAGTACTTC; cdr3_aa: CASSSQGQVSYEQYF
clone_size: .; v_call: TRBV5-1; j_call: TRBJ2-7; d_call: .; cdr3_nt: TGCGCCAGCAGCCGTCAGGGGCCCTCCTACGAGCAGTACTTC; cdr3_aa: CASSRQGPSYEQYF
clone_size: .; v_call: TRBV7-9; j_call: TRBJ1-6; d_call: .; cdr3_nt: TGTGCCAGCAGCTTAGCGGGGGGATCCTATAATTCACCCCTCCACTTT; cdr3_aa: CASSLAGGSYNSPLHF
clone_size: .; v_call: TRBV12-3/TRBV12-4; j_call: TRBJ1-2; d_call: TRBD1; cdr3_nt: TGTGCCAGCAGCCGGGACAGGGTAGGTGGCTACACCTTC; cdr3_aa: CASSRDRVGGYTF
clone_size: .; v_call: TRBV6-5; j_call: TRBJ1-1; d_call: .; cdr3_nt: TGTGCCAGCAGTAAACAGGACCGGGCCACTGAAGCTTTCTTT; cdr3_aa: CASSKQDRATEAFF
clone_size: few; v_call: TRBV14; j_call: TRBJ2-1; d_call: .; cdr3_nt: TGTGCCAGCAGTCGGTTCGGTGAGCAGTTCTTC; cdr3_aa: CASSRFGEQFF
clone_size: .; v_call: TRBV10-3; j_call: TRBJ1-4; d_call: TRBD1; cdr3_nt: TGTGCCATCAGTAGACAGGGGGCGGGTGAAAAACTGTTTTTT; cdr3_aa: CAISRQGAGEKLFF
clone_size: .; v_call: TRBV13; j_call: TRBJ2-5; d_call: TRBD1; cdr3_nt: TGTGCCAGCAGCCAGACAGGGGGACTTGCCCAAGAGACCCAGTACTTC; cdr3_aa: CASSQTGGLAQETQYF
clone_size: once; v_call: TRBV18; j_call: TRBJ1-1; d_call: TRBD1; cdr3_nt: TGTGCCAGCTCAGTGGGACAGGGGGCTTTCTTGAACACTGAAGCTTTCTTT; cdr3_aa: CASSVGQGAFLNTEAFF
clone_size: .; v_call: TRBV6-1; j_call: TRBJ2-1; d_call: .; cdr3_nt: TGTGCCAGCAGTGAAGATGTCGGGTACGGCAATGAGCAGTTCTTC; cdr3_aa: CASSEDVGYGNEQFF
clone_size: .; v_call: TRBV6-1; j_call: TRBJ2-3; d_call: .; cdr3_nt: TGTGCCAGCAGTGAAGCGCATGGACTCACAGATACGCAGTATTTT; cdr3_aa: CASSEAHGLTDTQYF
clone_size: .; v_call: TRBV7-9; j_call: TRBJ1-6; d_call: .; cdr3_nt: TGTGCCAGCTCTTTCGAGAGGGATTCACCCCTCCACTTT; cdr3_aa: CASSFERDSPLHF
clone_size: .; v_call: TRBV11-2; j_call: TRBJ2-7; d_call: .; cdr3_nt: TGTGCCAGCCAGGGCCGGCTTAGGTACGAGCAGTACTTC; cdr3_aa: CASQGRLRYEQYF
clone_size: .; v_call: TRBV18; j_call: TRBJ2-7; d_call: TRBD1; cdr3_nt: TGTGCCAGCTCTCACGGCGGGACAGGGGAATACGAGCAGTACTTC; cdr3_aa: CASSHGGTGEYEQYF
clone_size: .; v_call: TRBV2; j_call: TRBJ2-7; d_call: .; cdr3_nt: TGTGCCAGCAGTCAAGGTCGACTTGCCTACGAGCAGTACTTC; cdr3_aa: CASSQGRLAYEQYF
clone_size: few; v_call: TRBV5-4; j_call: TRBJ1-3; d_call: .; cdr3_nt: TGTGCCAGCAGCTTGGGAGGCGGGGATCCCTCTGGAAACACCATATATTTT; cdr3_aa: CASSLGGGDPSGNTIYF
clone_size: .; v_call: TRBV18; j_call: TRBJ1-3; d_call: TRBD1; cdr3_nt: TGTGCCAGCTCACAGGACAGGGAGAACACCATATATTTT; cdr3_aa: CASSQDRENTIYF